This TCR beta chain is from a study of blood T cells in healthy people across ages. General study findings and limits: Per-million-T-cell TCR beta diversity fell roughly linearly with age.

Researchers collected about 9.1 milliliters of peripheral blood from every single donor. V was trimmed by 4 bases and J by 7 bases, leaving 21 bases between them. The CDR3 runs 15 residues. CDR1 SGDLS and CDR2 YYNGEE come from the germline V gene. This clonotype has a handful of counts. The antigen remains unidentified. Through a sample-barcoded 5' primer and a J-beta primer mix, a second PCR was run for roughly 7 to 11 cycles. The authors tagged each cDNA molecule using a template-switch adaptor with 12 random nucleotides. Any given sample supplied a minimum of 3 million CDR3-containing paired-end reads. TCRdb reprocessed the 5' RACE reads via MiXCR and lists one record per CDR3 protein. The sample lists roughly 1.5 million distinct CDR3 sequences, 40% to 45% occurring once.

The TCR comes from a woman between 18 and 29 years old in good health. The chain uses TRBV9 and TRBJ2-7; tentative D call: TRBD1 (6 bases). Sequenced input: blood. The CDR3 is CASSPKGDPYNEQYF. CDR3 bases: TGTGCCAGCAGCCCAAAGGGGGACCCATACAATGAGCAGTACTTC.